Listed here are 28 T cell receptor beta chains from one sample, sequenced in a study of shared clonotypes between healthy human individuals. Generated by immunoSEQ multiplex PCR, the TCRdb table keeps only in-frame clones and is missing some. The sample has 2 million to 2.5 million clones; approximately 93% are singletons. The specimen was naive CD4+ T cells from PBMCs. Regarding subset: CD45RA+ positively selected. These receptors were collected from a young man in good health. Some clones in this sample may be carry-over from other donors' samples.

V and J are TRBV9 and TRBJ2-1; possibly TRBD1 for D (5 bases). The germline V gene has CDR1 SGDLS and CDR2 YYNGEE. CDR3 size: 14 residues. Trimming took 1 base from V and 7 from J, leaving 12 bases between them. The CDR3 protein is CASSVFGQGNEQFF. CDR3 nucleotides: TGTGCCAGCAGCGTATTCGGGCAGGGTAATGAGCAGTTCTTC. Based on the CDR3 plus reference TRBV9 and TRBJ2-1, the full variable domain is DSGVTQTPKHLITATGQRVTLRCSPRSGDLSVYWYQQSLDQGLQFLIQYYNGEERAKGNILERFSAQQFPDLHSELNLSSLELGDSALYFCASSVFGQGNEQFFGPGTRLTVL.

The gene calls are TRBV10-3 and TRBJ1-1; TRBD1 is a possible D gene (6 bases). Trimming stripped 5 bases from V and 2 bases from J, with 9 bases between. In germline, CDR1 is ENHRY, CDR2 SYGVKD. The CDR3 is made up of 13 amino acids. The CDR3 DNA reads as TGTGCCATCAGTAAGGGGGTTAACACTGAAGCTTTCTTT. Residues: CAISKGVNTEAFF.

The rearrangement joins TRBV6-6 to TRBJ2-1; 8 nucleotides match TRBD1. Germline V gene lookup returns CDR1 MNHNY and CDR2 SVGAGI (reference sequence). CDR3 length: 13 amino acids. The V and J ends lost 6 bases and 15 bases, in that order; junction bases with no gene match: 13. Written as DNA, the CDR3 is TGTGCCAGCAGCCAACAGGGGGGAGAGAGATGGTTCTTC. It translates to CASSQQGGERWFF.

The CDR3 loop is CASLFYPDNEQFF. The CDR3 DNA reads TGTGCCAGCCTCTTCTACCCCGACAATGAGCAGTTCTTC. The chain has TRBV2 and TRBJ2-1; D is undetermined. CDR1 is SNHLY, CDR2 FYNNEI, per germline. This CDR3 spans 13 amino acids. V gave up 8 bases and J gave up 5 bases, with 13 bases separating them.

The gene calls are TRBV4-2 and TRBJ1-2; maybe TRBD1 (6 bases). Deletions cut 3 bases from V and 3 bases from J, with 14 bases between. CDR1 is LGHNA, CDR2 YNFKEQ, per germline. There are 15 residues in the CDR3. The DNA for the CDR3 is TGTGCCAGCAGCCAGGGGGGCCTTCTTGACTATGGCTACACCTTC. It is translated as CASSQGGLLDYGYTF.

The CDR3: CAQQHVGRRWNQPQHF. DNA of the CDR3: TGTGCCCAGCAGCATGTGGGCCGTCGGTGGAATCAGCCCCAGCATTTT. The J gene is TRBJ1-5, the V gene TRBV21-1; the table's D call, TRBD1, was not checked against the DNA. TRBV21-1 is noted as a pseudogene. The CDR3 spans 16 residues.

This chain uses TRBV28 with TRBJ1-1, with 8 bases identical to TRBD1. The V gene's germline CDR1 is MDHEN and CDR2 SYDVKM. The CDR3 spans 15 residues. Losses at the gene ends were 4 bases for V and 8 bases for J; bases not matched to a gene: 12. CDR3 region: CASSSPPNRGEEAFF. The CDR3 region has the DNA TGTGCCAGCAGTTCCCCACCCAACAGGGGGGAAGAAGCTTTCTTT.

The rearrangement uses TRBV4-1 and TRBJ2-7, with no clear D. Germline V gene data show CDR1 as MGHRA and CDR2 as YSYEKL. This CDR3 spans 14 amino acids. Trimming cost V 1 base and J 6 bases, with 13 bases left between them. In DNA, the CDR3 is TGCGCCAGCAGCCAAGTGCTGACCTACGCCGAGCAGTACTTC. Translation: CASSQVLTYAEQYF.

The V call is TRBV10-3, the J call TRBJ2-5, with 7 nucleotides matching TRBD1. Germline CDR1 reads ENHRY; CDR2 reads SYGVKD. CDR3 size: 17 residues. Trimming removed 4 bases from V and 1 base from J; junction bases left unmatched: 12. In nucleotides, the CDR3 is TGTGCCATCAGTGCCCCGGGGACAGCCTATTCCCAAGAGACCCAGTACTTC. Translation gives CAISAPGTAYSQETQYF.

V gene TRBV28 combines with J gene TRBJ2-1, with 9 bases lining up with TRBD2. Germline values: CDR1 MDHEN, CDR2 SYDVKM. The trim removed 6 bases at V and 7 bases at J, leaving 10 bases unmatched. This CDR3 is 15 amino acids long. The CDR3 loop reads CASSIIAGEVNEQFF. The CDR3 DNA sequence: TGTGCCAGCAGCATCATAGCGGGAGAGGTAAATGAGCAGTTCTTC.

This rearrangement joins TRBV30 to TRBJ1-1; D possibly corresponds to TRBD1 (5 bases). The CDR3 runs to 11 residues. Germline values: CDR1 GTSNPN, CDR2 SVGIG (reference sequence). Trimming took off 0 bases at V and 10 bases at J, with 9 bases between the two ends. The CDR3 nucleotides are TGTGCCTGGAGTGTTGACAGAGGAGCTTTCTTT. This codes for CAWSVDRGAFF.

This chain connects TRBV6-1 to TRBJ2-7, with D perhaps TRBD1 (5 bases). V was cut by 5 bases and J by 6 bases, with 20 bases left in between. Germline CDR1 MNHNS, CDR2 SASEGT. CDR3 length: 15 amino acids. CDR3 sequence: CASSPLGRGSREQYF. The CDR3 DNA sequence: TGTGCCAGCAGTCCCTTGGGAAGGGGATCGCGCGAGCAGTACTTC.

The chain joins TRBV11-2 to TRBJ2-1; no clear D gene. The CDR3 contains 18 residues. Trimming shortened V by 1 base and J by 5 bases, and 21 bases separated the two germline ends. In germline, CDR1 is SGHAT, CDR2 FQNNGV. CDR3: CASSLVVVLDQAHNEQFF. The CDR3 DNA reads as TGTGCCAGCAGCTTAGTGGTTGTTCTAGATCAGGCTCACAATGAGCAGTTCTTC.

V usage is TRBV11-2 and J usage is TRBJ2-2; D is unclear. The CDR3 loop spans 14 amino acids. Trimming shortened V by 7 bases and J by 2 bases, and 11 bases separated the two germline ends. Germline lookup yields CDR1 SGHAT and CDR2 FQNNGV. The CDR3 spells CASTRPGNTGELFF. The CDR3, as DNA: TGTGCCAGCACCCGTCCCGGTAACACCGGGGAGCTGTTTTTT.

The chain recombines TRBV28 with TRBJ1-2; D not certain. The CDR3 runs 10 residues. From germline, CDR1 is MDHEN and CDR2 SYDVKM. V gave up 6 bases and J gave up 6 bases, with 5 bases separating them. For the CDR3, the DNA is TGTGCCAGCAGCAATAATGGCTACACCTTC. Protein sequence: CASSNNGYTF.

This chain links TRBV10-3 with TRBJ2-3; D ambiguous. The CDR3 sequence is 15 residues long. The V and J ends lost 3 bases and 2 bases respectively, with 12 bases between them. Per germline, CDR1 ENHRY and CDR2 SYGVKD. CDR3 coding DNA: TGTGCCATCAGTGACGGCGTCACCGACACAGATACGCAGTATTTT. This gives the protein CAISDGVTDTDTQYF.

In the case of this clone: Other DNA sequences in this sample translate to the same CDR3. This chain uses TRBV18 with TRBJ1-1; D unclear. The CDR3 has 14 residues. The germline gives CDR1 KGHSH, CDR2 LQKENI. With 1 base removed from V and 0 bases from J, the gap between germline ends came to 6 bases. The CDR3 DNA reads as TGTGCCAGCTCACCACAATCGATGAACACTGAAGCTTTCTTT. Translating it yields CASSPQSMNTEAFF.

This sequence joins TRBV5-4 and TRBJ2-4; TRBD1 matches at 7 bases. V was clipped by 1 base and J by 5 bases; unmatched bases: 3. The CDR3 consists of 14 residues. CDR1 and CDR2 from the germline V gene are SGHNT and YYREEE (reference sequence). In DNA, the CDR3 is TGTGCCAGCAGCTTGCCCCAGGGGGAAAACATTCAGTACTTC. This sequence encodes CASSLPQGENIQYF.

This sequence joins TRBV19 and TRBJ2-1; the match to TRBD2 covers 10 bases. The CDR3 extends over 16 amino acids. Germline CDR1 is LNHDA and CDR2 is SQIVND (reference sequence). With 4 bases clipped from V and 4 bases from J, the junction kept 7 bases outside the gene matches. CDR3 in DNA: TGTGCCAGTAGTACCATAGGACTAGCGGCTTACAATGAGCAGTTCTTC. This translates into CASSTIGLAAYNEQFF.

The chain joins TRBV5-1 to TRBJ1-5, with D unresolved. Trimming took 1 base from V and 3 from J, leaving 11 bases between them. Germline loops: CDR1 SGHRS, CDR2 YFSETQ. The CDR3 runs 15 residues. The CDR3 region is CASSLSNPSNQPQHF. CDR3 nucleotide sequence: TGCGCCAGCAGCTTGTCTAACCCATCCAATCAGCCCCAGCATTTT.

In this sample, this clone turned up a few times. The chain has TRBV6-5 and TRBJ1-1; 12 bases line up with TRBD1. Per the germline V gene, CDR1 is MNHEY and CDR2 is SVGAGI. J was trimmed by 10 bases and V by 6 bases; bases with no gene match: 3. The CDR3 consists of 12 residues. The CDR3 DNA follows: TGTGCCAGCAGGGGACAGGGGGCGGCAGCTTTCTTT. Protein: CASRGQGAAAFF.

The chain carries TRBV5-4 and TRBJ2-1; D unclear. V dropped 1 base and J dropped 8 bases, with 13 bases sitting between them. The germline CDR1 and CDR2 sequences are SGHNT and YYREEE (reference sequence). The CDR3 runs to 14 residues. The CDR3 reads CASSLKEGSDEQFF. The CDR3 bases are TGTGCCAGCAGCTTGAAGGAAGGGTCCGATGAGCAGTTCTTC.

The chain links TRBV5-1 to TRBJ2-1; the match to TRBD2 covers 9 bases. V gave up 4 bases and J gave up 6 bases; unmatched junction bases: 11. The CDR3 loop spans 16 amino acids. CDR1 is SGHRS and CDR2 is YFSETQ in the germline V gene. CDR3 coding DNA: TGCGCCAGCAGCACCGATAGGGCTAGCGGGACCAATGAGCAGTTCTTC. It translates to CASSTDRASGTNEQFF.

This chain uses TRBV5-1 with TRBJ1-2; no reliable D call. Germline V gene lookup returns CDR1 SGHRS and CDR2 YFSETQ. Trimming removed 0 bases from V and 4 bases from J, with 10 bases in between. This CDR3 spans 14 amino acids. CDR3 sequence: CASSLVYTRYGYTF. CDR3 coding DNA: TGCGCCAGCAGCTTGGTATACACCCGCTATGGCTACACCTTC.

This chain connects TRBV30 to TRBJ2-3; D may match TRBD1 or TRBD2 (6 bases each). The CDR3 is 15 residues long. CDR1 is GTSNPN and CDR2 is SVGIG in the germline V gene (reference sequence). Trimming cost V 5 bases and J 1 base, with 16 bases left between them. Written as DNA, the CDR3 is TGTGCCTGGGGAAAACAGGGACTGCGCACAGATACGCAGTATTTT. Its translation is CAWGKQGLRTDTQYF.

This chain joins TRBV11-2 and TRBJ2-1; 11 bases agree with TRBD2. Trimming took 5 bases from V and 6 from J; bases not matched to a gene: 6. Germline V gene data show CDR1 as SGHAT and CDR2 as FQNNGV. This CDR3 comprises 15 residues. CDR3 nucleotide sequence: TGTGCCAGCAGCGACACTAGCGGGAGAGGCAATGAGCAGTTCTTC. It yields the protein CASSDTSGRGNEQFF.

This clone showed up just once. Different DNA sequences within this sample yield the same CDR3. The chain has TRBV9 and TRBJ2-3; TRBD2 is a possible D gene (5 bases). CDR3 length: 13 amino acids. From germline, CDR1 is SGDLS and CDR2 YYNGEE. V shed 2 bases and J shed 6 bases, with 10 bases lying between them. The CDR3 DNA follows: TGTGCCAGCAGCGTCGCTAGCCGCGATACGCAGTATTTT. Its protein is CASSVASRDTQYF.

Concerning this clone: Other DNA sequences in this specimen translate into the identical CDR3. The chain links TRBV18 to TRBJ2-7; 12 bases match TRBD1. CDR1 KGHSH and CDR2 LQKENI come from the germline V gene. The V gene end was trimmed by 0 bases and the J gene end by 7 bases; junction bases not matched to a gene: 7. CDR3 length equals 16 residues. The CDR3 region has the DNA TGTGCCAGCTCACCACCTCCGGGACAGGGGGCGCGAGAGCAGTACTTC. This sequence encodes CASSPPPGQGAREQYF.